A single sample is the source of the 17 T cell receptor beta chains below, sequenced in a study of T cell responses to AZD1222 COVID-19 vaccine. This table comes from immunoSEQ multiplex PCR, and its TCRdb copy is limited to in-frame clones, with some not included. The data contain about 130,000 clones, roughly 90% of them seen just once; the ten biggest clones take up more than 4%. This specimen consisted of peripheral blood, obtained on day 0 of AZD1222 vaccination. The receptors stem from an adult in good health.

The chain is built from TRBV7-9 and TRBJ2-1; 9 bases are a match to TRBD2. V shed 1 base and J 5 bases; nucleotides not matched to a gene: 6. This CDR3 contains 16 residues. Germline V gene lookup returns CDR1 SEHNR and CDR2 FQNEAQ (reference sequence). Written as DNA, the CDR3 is TGTGCCAGCAGCTTAGGAGCGGGGGGCCCGAACAATGAGCAGTTCTTC. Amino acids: CASSLGAGGPNNEQFF.

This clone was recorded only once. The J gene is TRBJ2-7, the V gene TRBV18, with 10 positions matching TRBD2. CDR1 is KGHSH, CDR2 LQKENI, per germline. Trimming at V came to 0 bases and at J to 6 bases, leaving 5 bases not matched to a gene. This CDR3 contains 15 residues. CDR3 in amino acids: CASSPPGLAHLEQYF. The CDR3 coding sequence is TGTGCCAGCTCACCACCGGGACTAGCGCATCTCGAGCAGTACTTC.

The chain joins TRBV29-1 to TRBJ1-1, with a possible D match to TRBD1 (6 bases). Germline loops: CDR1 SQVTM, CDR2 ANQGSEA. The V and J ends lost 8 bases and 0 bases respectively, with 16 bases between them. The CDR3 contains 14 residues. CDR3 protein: CSSSRGGMNTEAFF. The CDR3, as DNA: TGCAGCTCCTCGAGGGGGGGAATGAACACTGAAGCTTTCTTT.

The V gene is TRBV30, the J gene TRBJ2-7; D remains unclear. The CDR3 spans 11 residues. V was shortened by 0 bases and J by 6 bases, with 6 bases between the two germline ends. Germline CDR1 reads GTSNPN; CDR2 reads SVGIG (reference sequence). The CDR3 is CAWSVGAEQYF. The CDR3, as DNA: TGTGCCTGGAGTGTAGGAGCCGAGCAGTACTTC.

The CDR3 nucleotides are TGTGCCAGCAGTCTGATAGGAGACTACGAGCAGTACTTC. Translated: CASSLIGDYEQYF. This chain joins TRBV28 and TRBJ2-7; D gene ambiguous. CDR1 and CDR2 from the germline V gene are MDHEN and SYDVKM. The CDR3 runs to 13 residues. Trimming pared 5 bases from V and 3 bases from J, leaving 11 bases between.

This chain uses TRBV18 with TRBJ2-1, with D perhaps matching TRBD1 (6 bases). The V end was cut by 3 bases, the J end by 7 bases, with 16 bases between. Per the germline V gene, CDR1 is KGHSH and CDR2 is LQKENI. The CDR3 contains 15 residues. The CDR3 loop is CASSPDYQGMNEQFF. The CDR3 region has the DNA TGTGCCAGCTCACCTGATTATCAGGGGATGAATGAGCAGTTCTTC.

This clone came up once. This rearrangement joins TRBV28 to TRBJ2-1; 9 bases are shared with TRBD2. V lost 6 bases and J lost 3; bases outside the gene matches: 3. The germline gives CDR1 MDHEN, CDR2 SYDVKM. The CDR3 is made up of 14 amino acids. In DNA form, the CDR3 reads TGTGCCAGCAGAGGTAGCGGGGGCTACAATGAGCAGTTCTTC. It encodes CASRGSGGYNEQFF.

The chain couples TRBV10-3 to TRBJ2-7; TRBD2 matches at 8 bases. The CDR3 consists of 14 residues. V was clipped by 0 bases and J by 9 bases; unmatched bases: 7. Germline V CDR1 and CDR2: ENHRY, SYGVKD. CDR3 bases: TGTGCCATCAGTGAGTCAGGACTAGCCGAAGCGCAGTACTTC. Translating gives CAISESGLAEAQYF.

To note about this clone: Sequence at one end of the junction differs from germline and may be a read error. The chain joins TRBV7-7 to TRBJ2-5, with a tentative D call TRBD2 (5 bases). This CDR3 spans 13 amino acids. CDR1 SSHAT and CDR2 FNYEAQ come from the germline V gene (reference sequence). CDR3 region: CASSPDPTAGQYF. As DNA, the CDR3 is TGTGCTAGCAGCCCAGACCCGACCGCGGGCCAGTACTTC.

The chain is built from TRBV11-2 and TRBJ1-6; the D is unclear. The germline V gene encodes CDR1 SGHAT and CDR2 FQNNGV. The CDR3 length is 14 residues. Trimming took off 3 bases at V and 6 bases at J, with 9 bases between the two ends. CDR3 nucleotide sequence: TGTGCCAGCAGCTTCGGCGCTTTTAATTCACCCCTCCACTTT. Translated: CASSFGAFNSPLHF. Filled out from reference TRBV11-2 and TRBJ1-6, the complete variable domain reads EAGVAQSPRYKIIEKRQSVAFWCNPISGHATLYWYQQILGQGPKLLIQFQNNGVVDDSQLPKDRFSAERLKGVDSTLKIQPAKLEDSAVYLCASSFGAFNSPLHFGNGTRLTVT.

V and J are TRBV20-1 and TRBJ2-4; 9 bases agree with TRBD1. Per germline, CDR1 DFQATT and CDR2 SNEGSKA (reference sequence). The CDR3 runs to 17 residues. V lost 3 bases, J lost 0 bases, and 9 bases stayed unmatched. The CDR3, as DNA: TGCAGTGCTAGTAATTGGGACAGGGTCCTAGCCAAAAACATTCAGTACTTC. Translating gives CSASNWDRVLAKNIQYF.

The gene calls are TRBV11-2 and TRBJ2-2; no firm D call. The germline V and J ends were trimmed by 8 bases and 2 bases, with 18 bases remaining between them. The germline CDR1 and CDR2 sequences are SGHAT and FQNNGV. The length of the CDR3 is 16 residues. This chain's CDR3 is CASANNSLPNTGELFF. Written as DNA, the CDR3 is TGTGCCAGCGCCAACAATTCCCTGCCAAACACCGGGGAGCTGTTTTTT.

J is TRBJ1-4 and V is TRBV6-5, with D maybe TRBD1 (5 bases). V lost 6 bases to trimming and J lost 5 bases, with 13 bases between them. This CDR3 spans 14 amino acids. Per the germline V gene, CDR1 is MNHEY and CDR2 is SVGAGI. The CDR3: CASRTGTGNEKLFF. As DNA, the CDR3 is TGTGCCAGCAGGACCGGGACTGGAAATGAAAAACTGTTTTTT.

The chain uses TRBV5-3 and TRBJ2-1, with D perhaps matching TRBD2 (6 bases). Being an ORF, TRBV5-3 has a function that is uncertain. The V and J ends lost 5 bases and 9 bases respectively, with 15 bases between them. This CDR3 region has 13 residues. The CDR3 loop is CARSKEGRVEQFF. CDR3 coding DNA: TGTGCCAGAAGTAAGGAGGGCCGGGTTGAGCAGTTCTTC.

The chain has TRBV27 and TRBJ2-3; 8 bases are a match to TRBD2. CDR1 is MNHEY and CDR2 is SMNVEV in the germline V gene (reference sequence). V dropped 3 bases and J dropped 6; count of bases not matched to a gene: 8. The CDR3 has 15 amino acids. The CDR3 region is CASSFLVAGTDTQYF. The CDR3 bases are TGTGCCAGCAGTTTTTTGGTAGCGGGGACCGATACGCAGTATTTT.

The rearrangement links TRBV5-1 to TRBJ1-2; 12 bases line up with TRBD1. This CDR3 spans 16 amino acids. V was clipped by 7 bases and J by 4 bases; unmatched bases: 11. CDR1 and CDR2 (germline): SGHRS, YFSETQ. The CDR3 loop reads CASRKEPGQGAYGYTF. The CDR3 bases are TGCGCCAGCCGGAAGGAACCGGGACAGGGGGCCTATGGCTACACCTTC.

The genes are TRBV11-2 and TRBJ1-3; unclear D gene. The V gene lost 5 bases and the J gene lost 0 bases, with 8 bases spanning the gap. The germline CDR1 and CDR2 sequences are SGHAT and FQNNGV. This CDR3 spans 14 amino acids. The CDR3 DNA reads TGTGCCAGCAGCCCTAGGTTCTCTGGAAACACCATATATTTT. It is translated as CASSPRFSGNTIYF.